One and the same sample provided the 29 T cell receptor beta chains below, sequenced in a study of blood T cell repertoires in COVID-19. Assay used: immunoSEQ multiplex PCR; TCRdb lists only in-frame clones, some missing. In the table there are roughly 250,000 clones, 85% to 90% of which are singletons. The sequencing sample was made of PBMCs or T cells enriched from blood (not recorded which). These receptors were obtained from a woman in her 50s who had recovered from COVID-19.

This rearrangement joins TRBV5-4 to TRBJ2-2; D gene ambiguous. Germline V gene data show CDR1 as SGHNT and CDR2 as YYREEE (reference sequence). The CDR3 is 12 residues long. Trimming cost V 4 bases and J 3 bases, with 4 bases left between them. The CDR3 sequence is CASSPDTGELFF. The CDR3 coding sequence is TGTGCCAGCAGCCCGGACACCGGGGAGCTGTTTTTT.

The chain carries TRBV29-1 and TRBJ2-7, with 7 bases that match TRBD1. Trimming took 6 bases from V and 3 from J; bases not matched to a gene: 8. The germline V gene encodes CDR1 SQVTM and CDR2 ANQGSEA. This CDR3 contains 13 residues. The CDR3 reads CSVLGQARYEQYF. CDR3 in DNA: TGCAGCGTCTTAGGACAGGCGCGCTACGAGCAGTACTTC.

In its sample, this clone was seen a few times. The junction shows a germline mismatch at one end, possibly a read error. The chain employs TRBV2 and TRBJ2-6, with a possible D match to TRBD1 (5 bases). This CDR3 region has 16 residues. Germline CDR1 SNHLY, CDR2 FYNNEI. CDR3 bases: TGTGCCAGCAGCGCAACAGGAGCCTCTGGGTCCAACGTCCTGACTTTC. Protein: CASSATGASGSNVLTF.

The chain combines TRBV5-1 with TRBJ2-5; D gene uncertain. V was pared by 0 bases and J by 4 bases, with 10 bases between. This CDR3 spans 14 amino acids. The V gene's germline CDR1 is SGHRS and CDR2 YFSETQ. In DNA form, the CDR3 reads TGCGCCAGCAGCTTGGCCAGAACGGGAGAGACCCAGTACTTC. Encoded protein: CASSLARTGETQYF. Full variable domain (rest looked up from reference TRBV5-1 and TRBJ2-5): KAGVTQTPRYLIKTRGQQVTLSCSPISGHRSVSWYQQTPGQGLQFLFEYFSETQRNKGNFPGRFSGRQFSNSRSEMNVSTLELGDSALYLCASSLARTGETQYFGPGTRLLVL.

This rearrangement joins TRBV7-9 to TRBJ1-1; TRBD1 aligns across 8 bases. From germline, CDR1 is SEHNR and CDR2 FQNEAQ (reference sequence). The V segment lost 2 bases and the J segment 2 bases; nucleotides outside the gene matches: 10. CDR3 size: 17 residues. CDR3 nucleotides: TGTGCCAGCAGCTTAATATACTTTGGACAGGGAAACACTGAAGCTTTCTTT. Its translation: CASSLIYFGQGNTEAFF.

The chain couples TRBV7-2 to TRBJ1-3; 8 bases agree with TRBD1. Germline V CDR1 and CDR2: SGHTA, FQGNSA. This CDR3 comprises 15 residues. The ends lost 3 bases at V and 0 bases at J; junction bases unmatched: 1. CDR3 DNA: TGTGCCAGCAGCTTGACAGGGGACTCTGGAAACACCATATATTTT. Translated: CASSLTGDSGNTIYF.

The count of this clone is one. The V call is TRBV27, the J call TRBJ1-1, with D unclear. This CDR3 has 14 amino acids. CDR1 is MNHEY and CDR2 is SMNVEV in the germline V gene (reference sequence). Trimming removed 8 bases at V and 0 bases at J, with 13 bases between. CDR3 loop: CASRAGGVNTEAFF. In DNA form, the CDR3 reads TGTGCCAGCCGGGCGGGTGGAGTGAACACTGAAGCTTTCTTT.

The V gene is TRBV4-1, the J gene TRBJ1-6, with D tentatively TRBD1 (5 bases). CDR1 and CDR2 (germline): MGHRA, YSYEKL. The CDR3 is made up of 18 amino acids. V lost 4 bases, J lost 6 bases, and 22 bases lay in between. Here the CDR3 DNA reads TGCGCCAGCAGCCCCCGGGGGGTCAAGGAAACCGGTAATTCACCCCTCCACTTT. Translating gives CASSPRGVKETGNSPLHF.

The V and J genes are TRBV25-1 and TRBJ2-3; 8 nucleotides line up with TRBD2. The germline CDR1 and CDR2 sequences are MGHDK and SYGVNS. The CDR3 has 16 amino acids. J was trimmed by 1 base and V by 5 bases; bases with no gene match: 8. CDR3 nucleotides: TGTGCCAGCAGTCCCCGGGGGGGGGCCGGCACAGATACGCAGTATTTT. The encoded protein is CASSPRGGAGTDTQYF. Complete variable domain (other parts from reference TRBV25-1 and TRBJ2-3): EADIYQTPRYLVIGTGKKITLECSQTMGHDKMYWYQQDPGMELHLIHYSYGVNSTEKGDLSSESTVSRIRTEHFPLTLESARPSHTSQYLCASSPRGGAGTDTQYFGPGTRLTVL.

The rearrangement links TRBV27 to TRBJ2-2; D uncertain. The CDR3 length is 15 residues. Germline V lookup: CDR1 MNHEY, CDR2 SMNVEV (reference sequence). The V end was cut by 2 bases, the J end by 4 bases, with 11 bases between. The CDR3 DNA reads as TGTGCCAGCAGTTTAGGGCAGATATTCACCGGGGAGCTGTTTTTT. This gives the protein CASSLGQIFTGELFF.

J is TRBJ1-1 and V is TRBV6-5; no clear D gene. The CDR3 spans 14 residues. CDR1 is MNHEY and CDR2 is SVGAGI in the germline V gene. Trimming left V 7 bases short and J 3 bases short, with 15 bases between. The CDR3 loop reads CASTNPYGDTEAFF. CDR3 DNA sequence: TGTGCCAGCACGAATCCCTACGGAGACACTGAAGCTTTCTTT.

This clone was counted only a few times. This chain's CDR3 is CASSQGAQPQHF. CDR3 nucleotide sequence: TGTGCCAGCAGTCAGGGGGCTCAGCCCCAGCATTTT. The chain is built from TRBV2 and TRBJ1-5; 8 bases line up with TRBD1. V lost 5 bases and J lost 6; bases outside the gene matches: 0. CDR3 size: 12 residues. Germline loops: CDR1 SNHLY, CDR2 FYNNEI.

This clone was observed once. V gene TRBV16 combines with J gene TRBJ1-1; no firm D call. In germline, CDR1 is KGHSY, CDR2 FQNENV. Trimming removed 3 bases at V and 4 bases at J, with 12 bases between. This CDR3 has 14 residues. The CDR3 bases are TGTGCCAGCAGCCAGACCATATGGAGCACTGAAGCTTTCTTT. It yields the protein CASSQTIWSTEAFF.

This chain joins TRBV5-6 and TRBJ2-5; D not certain. V was clipped by 5 bases and J by 2 bases, with 4 bases between them. The CDR3 contains 11 residues. From germline, CDR1 is SGHDT and CDR2 YYEEEE. CDR3 in amino acids: CASSRQETQYF. Here the CDR3 DNA reads TGTGCCAGCAGTCGGCAAGAGACCCAGTACTTC.

This sequence joins TRBV6-2 or TRBV6-3 and TRBJ1-1, with D tentatively TRBD1 (6 bases). CDR1 and CDR2 (germline): MNHEY, SVGEGT. Deletions cut 6 bases from V and 1 base from J, with 12 bases between. The CDR3 runs 14 residues. The CDR3 nucleotides are TGTGCCAGCAGCAAGACAGGTGGGAACACTGAAGCTTTCTTT. The encoded protein is CASSKTGGNTEAFF.

Remarks on this clone: The sample carries other DNA sequences with the same CDR3. The J gene is TRBJ2-2, the V gene TRBV28, with D unclear. CDR1 is MDHEN, CDR2 SYDVKM, per germline. The CDR3 contains 13 residues. Deletions cut 3 bases from V and 1 base from J, with 3 bases between. CDR3 bases: TGTGCCAGCAGTTTCCGGAACACCGGGGAGCTGTTTTTT. The encoded protein is CASSFRNTGELFF.

The V and J genes are TRBV20-1 and TRBJ2-2; D not certain. The CDR3 has 15 residues. Germline V gene lookup returns CDR1 DFQATT and CDR2 SNEGSKA (reference sequence). Between the trimmed V and J ends, which lost 3 bases and 5 bases, there was a span of 16 bases. The CDR3 spells CSASSRGAETGELFF. Written as DNA, the CDR3 is TGCAGTGCTAGTTCAAGAGGTGCAGAGACCGGGGAGCTGTTTTTT.

This chain joins TRBV11-2 and TRBJ1-1; D gene unclear. The CDR3 extends over 16 amino acids. Deletions cut 1 base from V and 0 bases from J, with 12 bases between. CDR1 SGHAT and CDR2 FQNNGV come from the germline V gene. CDR3 DNA sequence: TGTGCCAGCAGCTTAGGGGCCAGCAGCATGAACACTGAAGCTTTCTTT. Translated: CASSLGASSMNTEAFF.

The chain carries TRBV4-1 and TRBJ1-5; D not resolved. This CDR3 has 17 amino acids. Germline CDR1 MGHRA, CDR2 YSYEKL. Trimming left V 1 base short and J 1 base short, with 14 bases between. The CDR3 nucleotides read TGCGCCAGCAGCCAAGTATGGTCAGGTGGGAGCAATCAGCCCCAGCATTTT. Translated, it gives CASSQVWSGGSNQPQHF.

The chain links TRBV6-2 or TRBV6-3 to TRBJ2-7, with unresolved D. Deletions cut 4 bases from V and 3 bases from J, with 7 bases between. Germline-derived CDR1 and CDR2 are MNHEY and SVGEGT. The CDR3 is 12 residues long. This chain's CDR3 is CASSLRDYEQYF. The CDR3 DNA follows: TGTGCCAGCAGTTTGAGAGACTACGAGCAGTACTTC.

This clone was counted once. The gene calls are TRBV6-5 and TRBJ1-5, with D uncertain. Trimming cost V 2 bases and J 2 bases, with 10 bases left between them. CDR3 length: 15 amino acids. Looked up from germline, CDR1 is MNHEY and CDR2 is SVGAGI. The CDR3 reads CASSYPSTGNQPQHF. CDR3 nucleotide sequence: TGTGCCAGCAGTTACCCAAGCACGGGCAATCAGCCCCAGCATTTT.

This clone was counted between two and nine times. The V and J genes are TRBV7-9 and TRBJ2-1; 8 nucleotides line up with TRBD2. This CDR3 is 17 amino acids long. Losses at the gene ends were 5 bases for V and 4 bases for J; bases not matched to a gene: 13. CDR1 and CDR2 (germline): SEHNR, FQNEAQ (reference sequence). The CDR3 is CASSPHRAGGLYNEQFF. The CDR3, as DNA: TGTGCCAGCAGCCCACACCGTGCGGGGGGTTTATACAATGAGCAGTTCTTC.

V is TRBV15 and J is TRBJ2-3; possibly TRBD2 for D (5 bases). The germline V gene has CDR1 LNHNV and CDR2 YYDKDF (reference sequence). V dropped 7 bases and J dropped 0 bases, with 17 bases sitting between them. The CDR3 runs to 16 residues. CDR3 amino acids: CATTEGWKTSTDTQYF. For the CDR3, the DNA is TGTGCCACCACAGAGGGCTGGAAGACTAGCACAGATACGCAGTATTTT.

The chain combines TRBV7-2 with TRBJ2-7, with 9 nucleotides matching TRBD1. This CDR3 comprises 14 residues. Germline trimming cut 5 bases from V and 0 bases from J; bases unmatched to any gene: 2. Germline-derived CDR1 and CDR2 are SGHTA and FQGNSA. In nucleotides, the CDR3 is TGTGCCAGCAGCACGGACAGGGGCTCCTACGAGCAGTACTTC. Translation gives CASSTDRGSYEQYF.

The chain carries TRBV6-5 and TRBJ2-7; TRBD2 matches at 8 bases. Germline V lookup: CDR1 MNHEY, CDR2 SVGAGI. The length of the CDR3 is 15 residues. V was pared by 2 bases and J by 4 bases, with 7 bases of the junction left unmatched. DNA of the CDR3: TGTGCCAGCAGTTACACGGGACTAGGACCGTACGAGCAGTACTTC. Its translation: CASSYTGLGPYEQYF.

V is TRBV29-1 and J is TRBJ2-6; 7 bases are shared with TRBD1. CDR3 length equals 17 residues. Germline V CDR1 and CDR2: SQVTM, ANQGSEA. Germline trimming cut 3 bases from V and 0 bases from J; bases unmatched to any gene: 8. The CDR3 DNA follows: TGCAGCGTTGAGATAGCAGGGGGACGCTCTGGGGCCAACGTCCTGACTTTC. This encodes CSVEIAGGRSGANVLTF.

This clone appeared once. The chain links TRBV19 to TRBJ1-1, with TRBD1 identical over 8 bases. The CDR3 extends over 16 amino acids. The V segment lost 3 bases and the J segment 0 bases; nucleotides outside the gene matches: 6. Per the germline V gene, CDR1 is LNHDA and CDR2 is SQIVND (reference sequence). This chain's CDR3 is CASSIQGADMNTEAFF. The CDR3, as DNA: TGTGCCAGTAGTATCCAGGGGGCGGACATGAACACTGAAGCTTTCTTT.

The gene calls are TRBV27 and TRBJ2-7; weak D call: TRBD2 (6 bases). V was trimmed by 4 bases and J by 0 bases, leaving 16 bases between them. Germline CDR1 MNHEY, CDR2 SMNVEV (reference sequence). This CDR3 region has 16 residues. The CDR3 DNA reads as TGTGCCAGCAGTTCCATTGGCGGGGCCAGCTCCTACGAGCAGTACTTC. This sequence encodes CASSSIGGASSYEQYF.

The J gene is TRBJ2-7, the V gene TRBV19, with D unclear. Trimming cost V 5 bases and J 3 bases, with 11 bases left between them. The CDR3 is 13 amino acids. Germline V gene lookup returns CDR1 LNHDA and CDR2 SQIVND (reference sequence). Written as DNA, the CDR3 is TGTGCCAGTAGTCCACAGAAGTTCTACGAGCAGTACTTC. Its protein is CASSPQKFYEQYF.